This is a list of T cell receptor beta chains from one sample in a study of blood T cell repertoires in COVID-19. Clones were read by immunoSEQ multiplex PCR, and TCRdb kept only the in-frame ones, dropping some. The data contain some 140,000 clones, approximately 87% of them seen just once; the ten biggest clones take up less than 2.5%. Source material: peripheral blood. These receptors all stem from a man aged 45-65 years with active COVID-19. The CDR3 runs from the conserved cysteine through the conserved F or W. D genes are given only for firm matches. Expanded clones are given a class, and other clones once, few, many or no size at all.

CDR3 DNA	CDR3 protein	V gene	D gene	CDR3 length	clone size	J gene
TGTGCCAGCAGCTTAGTGGTCGGGGTAGAGACCCAGTACTTC	CASSLVVGVETQYF	TRBV11-2	.	14	.	TRBJ2-5
TGTGCCAGCAGCGCCGGAGGGGTCCTAGGTGGCGAGACCCAGTACTTC	CASSAGGVLGGETQYF	TRBV9	.	16	.	TRBJ2-5
TGTGCTAGCCGGGGGAGGGAGAGTCCCTCCAGCTATACGCAGTATTTT	CASRGRESPSSYTQYF	TRBV7-7	TRBD2	16	once	TRBJ2-3
TGTGCCAGTCCTAGGGGGACCTCGAACTATGGCTACACCTTC	CASPRGTSNYGYTF	TRBV21-1	.	14	.	TRBJ1-2
TGTGCCAGCTCACCAGATTCGAGTCAGCCCCAGCATTTT	CASSPDSSQPQHF	TRBV18	.	13	few	TRBJ1-5
TGTGCCAGCAGGCAGGACAGGGCCCACGAGCAGTACTTC	CASRQDRAHEQYF	TRBV6-6	TRBD1	13	.	TRBJ2-7
TGCAGCGTTTGGAGAGGTGACTATGGCTACACCTTC	CSVWRGDYGYTF	TRBV29-1	.	12	.	TRBJ1-2
TGTGCCAGCTCACCTGGCGGGGACCACTATGGCTACACCTTC	CASSPGGDHYGYTF	TRBV18	.	14	once	TRBJ1-2
TGTGCCAGTACCTCAGGGGGTTCCTATAATTCACCCCTCCACTTT	CASTSGGSYNSPLHF	TRBV19	TRBD1	15	.	TRBJ1-6
TGTGCCAGTAGGGACAGGGGGCGCGGACCCGGGGAGCTGTTTTTT	CASRDRGRGPGELFF	TRBV19	TRBD1	15	.	TRBJ2-2
TGTGCCAGCAGGGGGACAGGGGTCTATGGCTACACCTTC	CASRGTGVYGYTF	TRBV5-6	TRBD1	13	.	TRBJ1-2
TGTGCCAGCAGCCAGAGCGGAAGCACAGATACGCAGTATTTT	CASSQSGSTDTQYF	TRBV7-2	.	14	.	TRBJ2-3
TGTGCCAGCAGTTACCGGGTGGGACAGTACTACGAGCAGTACTTC	CASSYRVGQYYEQYF	TRBV6-5	TRBD1	15	.	TRBJ2-7
TGTGCCAGCAGTGAAAGATGGGCAGGGCATGGCTACACCTTC	CASSERWAGHGYTF	TRBV6-1	.	14	once	TRBJ1-2
TGTGCCAGCAGCTCCGGGAGTTTAAATTCACCCCTCCACTTT	CASSSGSLNSPLHF	TRBV5-4	.	14	.	TRBJ1-6
TGTGCCAGCACCTTCGGGCGGGGCCGGTTGAAAGAGACCCAGTACTTC	CASTFGRGRLKETQYF	TRBV7-9	.	16	.	TRBJ2-5
TGCAGCGTTACAGGGGGCACCGGGGAGCTGTTTTTT	CSVTGGTGELFF	TRBV29-1	TRBD1	12	.	TRBJ2-2
TGTGCCTCGGGACAGCGGGAAGAGACCCAGTACTTC	CASGQREETQYF	TRBV28	.	12	.	TRBJ2-5
TGTGCCAGCACCATCCTTCAGGGGCCCAACGTCCTGACTTTC	CASTILQGPNVLTF	TRBV6-5	.	14	few	TRBJ2-6
TGTGCCAGCAGGGAGTGGACAGGGTATGGCTACACCTTC	CASREWTGYGYTF	TRBV6-5	TRBD1	13	.	TRBJ1-2
TGTGCCAGCAGCTCGACGATCGGGTCTGGAAACACCATATATTTT	CASSSTIGSGNTIYF	TRBV5-5	.	15	.	TRBJ1-3
TGTGCCAGTGCCGCCGACAGGGTTTCCTACAATGAGCAGTTCTTC	CASAADRVSYNEQFF	TRBV19	TRBD1	15	.	TRBJ2-1
TGTGCCAGCAGCTTAGCTACCCTCTTACGGACAGGCTATGGCTACACCTTC	CASSLATLLRTGYGYTF	TRBV7-2	TRBD1	17	once	TRBJ1-2
TGTGCCAGCAGCACAACGGGGGGGCAAACACTAGCCAAAAACATTCAGTACTTC	CASSTTGGQTLAKNIQYF	TRBV9	TRBD2	18	.	TRBJ2-4